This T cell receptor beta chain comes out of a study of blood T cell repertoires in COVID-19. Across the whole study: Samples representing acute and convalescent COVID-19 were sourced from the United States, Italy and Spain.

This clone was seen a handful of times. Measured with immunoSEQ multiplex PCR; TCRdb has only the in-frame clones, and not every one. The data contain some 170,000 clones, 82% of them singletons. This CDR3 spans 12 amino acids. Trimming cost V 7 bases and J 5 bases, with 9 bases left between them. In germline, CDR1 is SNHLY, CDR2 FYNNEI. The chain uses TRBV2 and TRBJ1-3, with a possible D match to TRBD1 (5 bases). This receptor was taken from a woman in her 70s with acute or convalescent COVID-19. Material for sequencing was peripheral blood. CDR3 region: CASTMDRNTIYF. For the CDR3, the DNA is TGTGCCAGCACCATGGACAGAAACACCATATATTTT.